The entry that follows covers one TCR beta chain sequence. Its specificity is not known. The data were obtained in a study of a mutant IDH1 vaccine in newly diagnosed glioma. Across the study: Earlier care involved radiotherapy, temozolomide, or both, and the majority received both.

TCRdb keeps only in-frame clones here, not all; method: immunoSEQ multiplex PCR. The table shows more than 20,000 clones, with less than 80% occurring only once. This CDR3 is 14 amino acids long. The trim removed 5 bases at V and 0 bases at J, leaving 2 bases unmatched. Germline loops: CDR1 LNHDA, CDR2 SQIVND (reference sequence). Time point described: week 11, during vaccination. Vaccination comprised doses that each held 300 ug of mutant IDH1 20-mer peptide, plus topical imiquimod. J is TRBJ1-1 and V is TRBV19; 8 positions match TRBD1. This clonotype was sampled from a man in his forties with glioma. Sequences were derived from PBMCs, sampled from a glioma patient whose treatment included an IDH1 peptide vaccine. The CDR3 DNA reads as TGTGCCAGTAGTGCGGACAGGGTGAACACTGAAGCTTTCTTT. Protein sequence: CASSADRVNTEAFF.